This T cell receptor (beta chain) was identified during a study of cytomegalovirus exposure and HLA in healthy donors. PCR amplification relied on 60 Vbeta primers (plus 13 Jbeta primers). Profiling relied on immunoSEQ multiplex PCR, and the TCRdb table lists in-frame clones only, not all of them. Counted here are some 67,000 clones, 85% to 90% occurring once; the ten biggest clones make up 9.5% to 13%. Per the germline V gene, CDR1 is SSHAT and CDR2 is FNYEAQ (reference sequence). Deletions cut 5 bases from V and 0 bases from J, with 10 bases between. The length of the CDR3 is 14 residues. Input material: PBMCs. The sequence came from a woman aged 25 to 39 in good health and CMV-seropositive. This chain links TRBV7-7 with TRBJ2-5, with D possibly being TRBD1 (6 bases). CDR3 in DNA: TGTGCCAGCAGCAAAACAGGGAACCAAGAGACCCAGTACTTC. It yields the protein CASSKTGNQETQYF.